The present TCR beta chain was sequenced within a study of cytomegalovirus exposure and HLA in healthy donors (dated by TCRdb to about 2017). Background for the entire study: According to a later analysis, the 120 or so validation repertoires were produced on the same platform as the approximately 620 repertoires of the first cohort. High-throughput TCR immunosequencing, statistical association of individual TCRs with disease status, and machine learning were combined to predict cytomegalovirus infection status. In addition to the first cohort of hundreds of subjects, a separate validation cohort of 130 or so different subjects was used. The study was designed to test whether signatures of past pathogen exposure could be identified by cataloging public T cell receptors.

Concerning this clone itself: The specificity of this receptor is unknown. Base qualities are missing; no much larger clone stands one base away.

V is pared back by 4 bases and J by 3 bases, with 4 bases lying between the germline termini. CDR1 is given as SNHLY and CDR2 as FYNNEI, both from the germline V gene. Reading from cysteine to phenylalanine, the CDR3 counts 11 amino acids. This entry keeps only the CDR3 DNA: 33 bases, framed from base 1. The full study reports these points: A total of roughly 160 TCR beta chains were listed by the study as associated with cytomegalovirus. A few of the identified cytomegalovirus-associated TCR beta chains were confirmed in vitro to be specific for cytomegalovirus antigens. Subsequent analysis determined that TCRs grouped into clusters in the first cohort also showed a tendency toward co-occurrence across the 130 or so validation repertoires, and 94% of cluster scores exceeded 0. The validation cohort had no HLA typing available for a later analysis, so co-occurrence within that cohort was assessed over all 120 or so repertoires. Cytomegalovirus status was reported to be diagnosed by the classifier with high specificity and sensitivity in both the original and validation cohorts. Most TCR sequences were observed very rarely across donors, whereas some public TCRs were present in many individuals. According to the authors, the approach could potentially be generalized to other disease states and immunological phenotypes.

The library was generated by the immunoSEQ multiplex PCR assay. Per the source publication's procedure: To diagnose cytomegalovirus status from the catalog of TCR beta chain sequences, a statistical classification framework was built. Not all clones reach the TCRdb copy of this immuneACCESS table, which keeps in-frame sequences only. Checked studies attribute under half of the gap to unresolved V genes and leave the rest unexplained. D and trimming were read from the DNA, whereas the V and J calls and clone size are those reported in that table. This sample gives 200,000 or so clones in total; over 65% of them show up just once. Roughly 7% of the sample comes from the top ten. The donors were included in the validation cohort of 130 or so subjects, a group kept apart from the roughly 670-subject first cohort.

Recombination linked TRBV2 to TRBJ2-7; no D segment can be confidently identified. The source is a man between 18 and 35 years old in good health and CMV-seropositive. The sequencing input was PBMCs. Read as DNA, the sequence is TGTGCCAGCAGTGCCCTCTACGAGCAGTACTTC. This encodes CASSALYEQYF.